The 3 T cell receptor beta chains below were found in one sample sequenced in a study of T cells in Graves' hyperthyroidism and ophthalmopathy (dated by TCRdb to 2018 to 2020). Receptor amplification or capture employed multiplex PCR. The listed sequencing device is Illumina HiSeq 2000. Amplification of TCR beta CDR3 regions was carried out from RNA transcripts. A first-round RT-PCR of the TCR CDR3 used the HTBI primer set with the Qiagen OneStep RT-PCR kit. TCRdb reanalyzed the raw reads on its own, using fastp at Q25 for trimming and MiXCR for clone calling, and kept in-frame beta chains. Under each unique CDR3 protein, matching rows form one entry showing the most common genes and DNA. The sample table records fewer than 450,000 distinct CDR3 sequences; less than 20% of these occur just once. The ten largest clonotypes hold 35% to 50% of the sample. The source material was blood. The receptors were gathered from a man between 18 and 29 years old with Graves' ophthalmopathy.

This clonotype was observed at least ten times. The V gene is TRBV7-2, the J gene TRBJ1-2; maybe TRBD1 (5 bases). Germline V gene lookup returns CDR1 SGHTA and CDR2 FQGNSA. Trimming left V 5 bases short and J 2 bases short, with 15 bases between. The CDR3 is made up of 15 amino acids. In nucleotides, the CDR3 is TGTGCCAGCAGCCCCAGCACAGGATTGAACTATGGCTACACCTTC. Translation gives CASSPSTGLNYGYTF.

The chain joins TRBV25-1 to TRBJ1-4, with D hard to call. The CDR3 length is 15 residues. Between the trimmed V and J ends, which lost 8 bases and 0 bases, there was a span of 13 bases. CDR1 is MGHDK, CDR2 SYGVNS, per germline. The CDR3 nucleotides are TGTGCCAGCTCGGGGTTAGGTGCAACTAATGAAAAACTGTTTTTT. It encodes CASSGLGATNEKLFF.

This clonotype turned up a few times. The chain links TRBV5-8 to TRBJ2-1; tentative D call: TRBD1 (6 bases). The CDR3 is made up of 13 amino acids. CDR1 is SGHTS and CDR2 is YDEGEE in the germline V gene. The V and J ends lost 7 bases and 0 bases respectively, with 8 bases between them. The CDR3 DNA reads as TGTGCCAGCTCAGGGGCCTCCTACAATGAGCAGTTCTTC. Its protein product is CASSGASYNEQFF. The full variable domain, its missing parts supplied by reference TRBV5-8 and TRBJ2-1, is EAGVTQSPTHLIKTRGQQATLRCSPISGHTSVYWYQQALGLGLQFLLWYDEGEERNRGNFPPRFSGRQFPNYSSELNVNALELEDSALYLCASSGASYNEQFFGPGTRLTVL.